This TCR beta chain was identified during a study of T-cell memory formation after mild COVID-19. Across the whole study: Clusters were largely donor specific.

Note on this clonotype: The target antigen is unknown.

There are 15 residues in the CDR3. CDR1 and CDR2 (germline): SGHKS, YYEKEE (reference sequence). V dropped 6 bases and J dropped 2 bases, with 17 bases sitting between them. A single record per CDR3 protein comes from TCRdb applying MiXCR to the 5' RACE reads. The sample holds fewer than 500,000 distinct CDR3 sequences, roughly 23% seen once. Study-level findings and limits: Mostly located in CM and EM were contracting CD4+ clones, with contracting CD8+ clones located in EMRA. Confirmation was lacking for SARS-CoV-2 specificity of second-wave clones that peaked on day 37. Contracting clones, day 15 to 85, had balanced CD4/CD8, and later expanders favored CD4+.

The V and J genes are TRBV5-5 and TRBJ1-1, with D hard to call. This TCR came from an adult woman who had mild COVID-19 (a few samples of this study predate the infection). Cell type and time point are not known. Sequencing was performed on PBMCs or a T cell subset sorted from them (not recorded which). In DNA form, the CDR3 reads TGTGCCAGCACACTCCAGTATGTCGGCAACACTGAAGCTTTCTTT. Amino acids: CASTLQYVGNTEAFF.